Included here is one TCR beta chain sequence, with context. In its sample, this clonotype was seen many times. Its antigen specificity is not known. Qualities for individual bases were not recorded, and no much larger clone is one base off. The sample originates from a study of T cells in Graves' hyperthyroidism and ophthalmopathy (dated by TCRdb to between 2018 and 2020). About the investigation overall: Peripheral blood was sampled at the time of initial diagnosis, prior to any treatment. Prospective prediction of ophthalmopathy was tested in an independent validation cohort of some 20 hyperthyroidism patients and 17 patients who later progressed to ophthalmopathy. Thyroid tissue and blood T-cell repertoires from six Graves' hyperthyroidism patients were also compared in the study. A discovery cohort of roughly 100 patients, about 40 with Graves' ophthalmopathy and under 60 with stable Graves' hyperthyroidism, was used to find distinguishing TCR V-J signatures. Once sampling was done, hyperthyroidism patients were given methimazole at a starting dose of 30 mg daily, whereas ophthalmopathy patients were given high-dose intravenous methylprednisolone. The paper reports TCR Vbeta CDR3 sequencing of roughly 140 peripheral blood samples: 40 or so ophthalmopathy, over 70 hyperthyroidism and about 17 progressor patients. The 100 discovery patients were divided at random into training and test sets in a 7:3 ratio. The full study reports these points: Most expanded thyroid clonotypes (frequency above 0.001) were also detected in blood, suggesting blood repertoires may reflect thyroid immune responses. In validation, the model predicted progression to ophthalmopathy with 60% to 71% sensitivity and 72.22% specificity, a median of about six months before onset. No statistical method was used to fix the sample size in advance, and group allocation was not hidden from the investigators. A 13 V-J signature model separated ophthalmopathy from stable hyperthyroidism, with nearly 90% sensitivity and around 84% specificity in cross-validation and 80%/75% in testing.

The TCR beta CDR3 regions were amplified from the RNA transcripts. A first-round RT-PCR of the TCR CDR3 used the HTBI primer set with the Qiagen OneStep RT-PCR kit. The libraries were constructed in a second round of multiplex PCR and then size-selected and purified. The libraries were sequenced on an Illumina HiSeq2000 using paired-end 100 bp reads. As for the original processing: SOAPnuke was used to process the raw data, throwing out any read that contained adapters or uncalled bases, had a mean Phred below 15, or lacked an exact constant-primer or identifier match. High-quality paired reads were merged with COPE v1.2.5, and unique nucleotide sequences were defined as clonotypes. MiTCR v1.1 was used to align clonotypes to the IMGT TRBV, TRBD and TRBJ reference segments. Analysis was restricted to V-J combinations with a frequency above 0.0001, which covered 98% to 99.2% of repertoires. A TCS score was defined as the ratio of F50 (clonal expansion) to E x V (chaos), with BLOSUM62-based TCRdist applied between CDR3 peptides within each V-J. Welch's t-statistics and random forest reduced around 520 V-J features to about 12, which were used in a naive Bayes classifier (R e1071). Through fastp at Q25 and MiXCR, TCRdb rebuilt clones from the public reads, retaining in-frame beta chains. Under each unique CDR3 protein, matching rows form one entry showing the most common genes and DNA. It is TCRdb's table, rather than the study itself, that gives the V and J calls and clone size. Within this sample are about 560,000 distinct CDR3 sequences, with 12% to 15% of them counted one time only. The ten most abundant clones make up around 13% of the sample.

Stable Graves' hyperthyroidism was defined as the absence of progression to ophthalmopathy over 18 months of follow-up. Hyperthyroidism patients were newly diagnosed, had a disease duration of under 2 months, and were aged 18 to 65 years. Any patient with an uncontrolled infection, another autoimmune disease, pregnancy or lactation was excluded. Diagnoses relied on clinical symptoms, serum thyroxine and TRAb, thyroid ultrasound and orbital computed tomography. PBMCs were isolated from more than 8 ml of fresh peripheral blood by Ficoll-Paque density gradient centrifugation. Total RNA was extracted using Trizol reagent, and RNA quality was assessed on an Agilent 2100 Bioanalyzer. The germline V end is reduced by 5 bases and the J end by 5 bases; junction bases left unmatched: 9. Including cysteine and phenylalanine, the CDR3 has 16 amino acids. CDR3 DNA is the only sequence kept; it has 48 bases, read in frame from the first base.

The chain links TRBV12-3 or TRBV12-4 with TRBJ2-5; TRBD1 lines up with 12 middle nucleotides. Sequenced: blood. This TCR was sampled from a woman between 40 and 55 years old with Graves' hyperthyroidism. For the CDR3, the sequence is CASSPGTGGAKETQYF. The nucleotide sequence is given as TGTGCCAGCAGTCCCGGGACAGGGGGCGCGAAGGAGACCCAGTACTTC.